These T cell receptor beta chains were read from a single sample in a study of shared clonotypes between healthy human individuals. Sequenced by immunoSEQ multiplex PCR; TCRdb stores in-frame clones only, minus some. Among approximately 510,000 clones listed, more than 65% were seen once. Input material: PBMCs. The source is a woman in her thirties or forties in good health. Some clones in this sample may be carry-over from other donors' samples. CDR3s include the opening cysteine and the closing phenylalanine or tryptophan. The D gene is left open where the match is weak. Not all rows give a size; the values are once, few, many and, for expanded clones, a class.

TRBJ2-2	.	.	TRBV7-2	CASRRAVANTGELFF	TGTGCCAGCAGACGAGCGGTCGCGAACACCGGGGAGCTGTTTTTT
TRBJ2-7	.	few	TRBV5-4	CASSLGGEQYF	TGTGCCAGCAGCTTGGGAGGCGAGCAGTACTTC
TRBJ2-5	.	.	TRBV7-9	CASSPGSGWEQYF	TGTGCCAGCAGCCCAGGCTCGGGGTGGGAGCAGTACTTC
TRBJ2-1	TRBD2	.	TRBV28	CASSFLAGGYNEQFF	TGTGCCAGCAGTTTTTTAGCGGGAGGGTACAATGAGCAGTTCTTC
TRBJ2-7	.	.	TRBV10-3	CAISDMGTEQYF	TGTGCCATCAGTGATATGGGTACCGAGCAGTACTTC
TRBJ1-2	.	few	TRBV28	CASSLSSQGLYGYTF	TGTGCCAGCAGTTTGTCCAGCCAAGGGCTATATGGCTACACCTTC
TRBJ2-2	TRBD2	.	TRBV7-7	CASSFRLAGASTGELFF	TGTGCCAGCAGCTTCAGACTAGCGGGAGCATCGACCGGGGAGCTGTTTTTT
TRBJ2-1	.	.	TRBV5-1	CASFVGISYNEQFF	TGCGCCAGCTTCGTGGGCATCTCCTACAATGAGCAGTTCTTC
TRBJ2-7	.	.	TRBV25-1	CASSGYTAHSYEQYF	TGTGCCAGCAGTGGGTATACAGCCCACTCCTACGAGCAGTACTTC
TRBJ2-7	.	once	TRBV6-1	CASSEATIRVEQYF	TGTGCCAGCAGTGAAGCGACCATCAGGGTCGAGCAGTACTTC
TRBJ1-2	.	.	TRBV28	CASSEFSSYGYTF	TGTGCCAGCAGTGAATTCTCCAGCTATGGCTACACCTTC
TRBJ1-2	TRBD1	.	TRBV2	CASRQGAAYYGYTF	TGTGCCAGCAGGCAGGGGGCGGCCTACTATGGCTACACCTTC
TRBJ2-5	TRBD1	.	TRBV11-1	CASRGTGVETQYF	TGTGCCAGCAGGGGGACAGGGGTAGAGACCCAGTACTTC
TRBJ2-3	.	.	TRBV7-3	CASSLEIADTQYF	TGTGCCAGCAGTCTCGAAATCGCAGATACGCAGTATTTT
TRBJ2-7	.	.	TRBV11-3	CATTPQGGSYEQYF	TGTGCCACCACGCCTCAGGGGGGCTCCTACGAGCAGTACTTC
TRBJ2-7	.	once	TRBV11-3	CASSAGRLSYEQYF	TGTGCCAGCAGCGCAGGACGGCTGTCCTACGAGCAGTACTTC
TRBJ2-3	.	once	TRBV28	CASSLNPGTDTQYF	TGTGCCAGCAGTTTAAATCCAGGCACAGATACGCAGTATTTT
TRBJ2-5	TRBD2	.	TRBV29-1	CSVATGTSGETQYF	TGCAGCGTAGCGACCGGGACTAGTGGAGAGACCCAGTACTTC
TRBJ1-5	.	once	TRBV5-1	CASSLRAGVQPQHF	TGCGCCAGCAGCTTGAGGGCAGGGGTACAGCCCCAGCATTTT
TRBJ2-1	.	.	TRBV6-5	CASTLIRGSDEQFF	TGTGCCAGCACCTTAATAAGGGGATCGGATGAGCAGTTCTTC
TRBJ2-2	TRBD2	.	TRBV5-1	CASSPGTRITGELFF	TGCGCCAGCAGTCCCGGGACTAGGATTACCGGGGAGCTGTTTTTT
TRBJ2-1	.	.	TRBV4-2	CASSRSQSWANEQFF	TGTGCCAGTAGCCGGAGCCAGTCATGGGCCAATGAGCAGTTCTTC
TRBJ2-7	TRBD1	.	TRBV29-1	CSVEDPGQGQGTYEQYF	TGCAGCGTTGAAGACCCGGGACAGGGACAAGGTACCTACGAGCAGTACTTC
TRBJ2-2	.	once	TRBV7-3	CASSLYAGANTGELFF	TGTGCCAGCAGCTTATACGCGGGCGCGAACACCGGGGAGCTGTTTTTT
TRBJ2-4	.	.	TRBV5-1	CASSPGLETTARREYF	TGCGCCAGCAGCCCGGGTCTCGAGACGACGGCCAGACGGGAGTACTTC
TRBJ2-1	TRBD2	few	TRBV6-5	CASSPGTSEYNEQFF	TGTGCCAGCAGCCCGGGGACTAGCGAGTACAATGAGCAGTTCTTC
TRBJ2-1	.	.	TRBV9	CASSVATPKYSEQFF	TGTGCCAGCAGCGTTGCTACACCAAAATACTCCGAGCAGTTCTTC
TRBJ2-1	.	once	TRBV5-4	CASSLVGSNEQFF	TGTGCCAGCAGCTTGGTAGGGTCCAATGAGCAGTTCTTC
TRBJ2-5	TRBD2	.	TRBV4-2	CASSQDLAGGKTQYF	TGTGCCAGCAGCCAAGATCTAGCGGGAGGGAAGACCCAGTACTTC
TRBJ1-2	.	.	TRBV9	CASTREANYGYTF	TGTGCCAGCACCAGAGAAGCTAACTATGGCTACACCTTC
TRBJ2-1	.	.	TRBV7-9	CASSLFEPYNEQFF	TGTGCCAGCAGCTTATTCGAGCCTTACAATGAGCAGTTCTTC
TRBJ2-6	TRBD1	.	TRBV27	CASSLGTTGAGANVLTF	TGTGCCAGCAGTTTAGGGACAACAGGGGCTGGGGCCAACGTCCTGACTTTC
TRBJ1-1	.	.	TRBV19	CASSRRVFTEAFF	TGTGCCAGTAGTCGCAGGGTTTTCACTGAAGCTTTCTTT
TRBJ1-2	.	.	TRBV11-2	CASSLMPGVFGYTF	TGTGCCAGCAGCTTAATGCCAGGGGTGTTCGGCTACACCTTC
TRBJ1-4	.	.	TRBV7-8	CASSPRGVQYATNEKLFF	TGTGCCAGCAGCCCCAGGGGCGTCCAGTATGCAACTAATGAAAAACTGTTTTTT
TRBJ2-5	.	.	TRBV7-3	CASSNGGGEKTQYF	TGTGCCAGCAGCAACGGCGGGGGCGAGAAGACCCAGTACTTC
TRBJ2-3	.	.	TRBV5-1	CASSPPSDTQYF	TGCGCCAGCAGCCCCCCCTCAGATACGCAGTATTTT
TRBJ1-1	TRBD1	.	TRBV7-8	CASSNGQGTEAFF	TGTGCCAGCAGCAACGGACAGGGAACTGAAGCTTTCTTT
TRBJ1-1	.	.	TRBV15	CATSRVRGSTEAFF	TGTGCCACCAGCAGAGTGAGAGGATCCACTGAAGCTTTCTTT
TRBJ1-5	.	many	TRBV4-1	CASSLSRLGVSNQPQHF	TGCGCCAGCAGCCTTTCAAGACTGGGCGTCAGCAATCAGCCCCAGCATTTT
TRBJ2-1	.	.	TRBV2	CASSEVGGIPYNEQFF	TGTGCCAGCAGTGAAGTGGGAGGCATCCCCTACAATGAGCAGTTCTTC
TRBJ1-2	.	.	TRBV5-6	CASSRDAATRGYTF	TGTGCCAGCAGCAGGGACGCCGCTACACGGGGCTACACCTTC
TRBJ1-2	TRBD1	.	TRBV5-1	CASSAGQGAGGYTF	TGCGCCAGCAGCGCCGGACAGGGGGCAGGTGGCTACACCTTC
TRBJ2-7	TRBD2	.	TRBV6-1	CASSVGGRMAYEQYF	TGTGCCAGCAGTGTGGGCGGGAGGATGGCCTACGAGCAGTACTTC
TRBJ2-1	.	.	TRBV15	CATSRDLADKREQFF	TGTGCCACCAGCAGAGATTTGGCCGATAAAAGGGAGCAGTTCTTC
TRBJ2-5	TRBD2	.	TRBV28	CASSLAGVRVGQETQYF	TGTGCCAGCAGTCTAGCGGGAGTGCGAGTAGGACAAGAGACCCAGTACTTC
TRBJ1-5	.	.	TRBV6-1	CASSAGAAQPQHF	TGTGCCAGCAGTGCGGGGGCGGCTCAGCCCCAGCATTTT
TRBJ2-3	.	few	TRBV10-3	CAISESWDTQYF	TGTGCCATCAGTGAGTCGTGGGATACGCAGTATTTT
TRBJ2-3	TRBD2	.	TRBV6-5	CASSYASGTSGTMQYF	TGTGCCAGCAGTTACGCCTCCGGGACTAGCGGGACTATGCAGTATTTT
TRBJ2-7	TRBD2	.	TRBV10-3	CAITEDWASGSYEQYF	TGTGCCATCACCGAAGACTGGGCTAGCGGGAGCTACGAGCAGTACTTC